This T cell receptor beta chain was sequenced in a study of identical twins. The CDR3 consists of 12 residues. Study observations and caveats: It was out-of-frame TCR alpha sharing in monozygotic twins that models underestimated. Less excess twin sharing appeared in beta out-of-frame sequences.

This clonotype was seen a handful of times. Its antigen is currently unknown. TCRdb ran MiXCR on the 5' RACE reads and lists one entry per CDR3 protein. The profile shows approximately 230,000 distinct CDR3 sequences, 5.5% to 7.5% of them singletons. The sample also formed part of further work on T cells expressing NK-cell markers. As that report states: Eight donors were sequenced, of whom seven were HCMV-seropositive, while the remaining one was HCMV-seronegative. Expanded NKG2C+ T cell clones had unclear HCMV specificity.

The receptor was isolated from a woman under 30 in good health. The sample was CD8+ T cells sorted from blood. The chain carries TRBV12-3 or TRBV12-4 and TRBJ2-2; D might be TRBD1 (5 bases). CDR3 sequence reads: CAVDTNTGELFF. Written as DNA, the CDR3 is TGTGCAGTGGACACGAACACCGGGGAGCTGTTTTTT.